A selection of T cell receptor beta chains follows, all from one sample in a study of T cell responses to AZD1222 COVID-19 vaccine. Sequenced by immunoSEQ multiplex PCR; TCRdb stores in-frame clones only, minus some. The sample contains 150,000 to 200,000 clones, 90% of which appear only once. The specimen was peripheral blood, collected 28 days after the second AZD1222 dose. These receptors were collected from an adult who received the AZD1222 COVID-19 vaccine. Both conserved end residues are part of each CDR3. D genes are given only for firm matches. For some rows the clone size is stated as once, few or many, or as a class when expanded; others skip it.

clone_size	j_call	v_call	d_call	cdr3_nt	cdr3_aa
NA	TRBJ2-3	TRBV6-5	NA	TGTGCCAGCAGGTCCAAACGGCTTCTCTATACGCAGTATTTT	CASRSKRLLYTQYF
NA	TRBJ1-1	TRBV5-1	TRBD1	TGCGCCAGCAGGCCTGAGGGGGCGCGGAACACTGAAGCTTTCTTT	CASRPEGARNTEAFF
NA	TRBJ2-3	TRBV29-1	NA	TGCAGCGTTGAAGACACAGTGGCGTCCCCCGGTACGCAGTATTTT	CSVEDTVASPGTQYF
NA	TRBJ2-3	TRBV27	NA	TGTGCCAGCAGTTTGGGGGCTAGCACAGATACGCAGTATTTT	CASSLGASTDTQYF
NA	TRBJ1-3	TRBV10-2	NA	TGCGCCAGCAGTGCGAAAGGAAACACCATATATTTT	CASSAKGNTIYF
NA	TRBJ1-5	TRBV6-5	NA	TGTGCCAGCCGATACTCCACGGGGTCCCAGCATTTT	CASRYSTGSQHF
NA	TRBJ2-3	TRBV6-6	NA	TGTGCCAGCAGTTTCCGAGTGTCTCGGAGCACAGATACGCAGTATTTT	CASSFRVSRSTDTQYF
NA	TRBJ1-4	TRBV28	NA	TGTGCCAGCAGTGTACTGATCGGGGGCGCAGATGAAAAACTGTTTTTT	CASSVLIGGADEKLFF
NA	TRBJ2-2	TRBV24-1	TRBD2	TGTGCCACCAGTGATCCTGGACTAGCGGGAGTTAGGACCGGGGAGCTGTTTTTT	CATSDPGLAGVRTGELFF
NA	TRBJ2-2	TRBV10-1	NA	TGCGCCAGCAGTGACGGGGGGCGGACGTCCGGGGAGCTGTTTTTT	CASSDGGRTSGELFF
NA	TRBJ1-6	TRBV28	NA	TGTGCCAGCACCGATCGACGGCATAATTCACCCCTCCACTTT	CASTDRRHNSPLHF
NA	TRBJ2-1	TRBV27	NA	TGTGCCAGCAGCTGGGGGAACAATGAGCAGTTCTTC	CASSWGNNEQFF
NA	TRBJ1-4	TRBV15	TRBD1	TGTGCCACCAGCAGAGACCAGGGGGCAATTAATGAAAAACTGTTTTTT	CATSRDQGAINEKLFF
once	TRBJ1-6	TRBV19	NA	TGTGCCAGTAGTGACCCAGGGACGTGGTATAATTCACCCCTCCACTTT	CASSDPGTWYNSPLHF
NA	TRBJ1-3	TRBV3-1/TRBV3-2	TRBD1	TGTGCCAGCAGCCAAGATTTCGGGACAGGTGATGTTGGAAACACCATATATTTT	CASSQDFGTGDVGNTIYF
NA	TRBJ2-3	TRBV27	TRBD2	TGTGCCAGCAGTTCCCTCCCCCCCGAGTTCGCGGGAGTGGGCGTGAGCACAGATACGCAGTATTTT	CASSSLPPEFAGVGVSTDTQYF
NA	TRBJ2-1	TRBV6-5	NA	TGTGCCAGCAGTTATGCTAGAGGGGTCTACAATGAGCAGTTCTTC	CASSYARGVYNEQFF
NA	TRBJ1-6	TRBV5-1	TRBD1	TGCGCCAGCAGCTTACATACAGGGGAGGATTCACCCCTCCACTTT	CASSLHTGEDSPLHF
NA	TRBJ2-7	TRBV28	TRBD1	TGTGCCAGCAGTCGACCGGGACAGGGCTACGAGCAGTACTTC	CASSRPGQGYEQYF
NA	TRBJ1-6	TRBV5-4	NA	TGTGCCAGCAGCTTGGGACAAAATAATTCACCCCTCCACTTT	CASSLGQNNSPLHF
few	TRBJ1-5	TRBV28	NA	TGTGCCAGCAACGGGGCCCAGTTAGGCAATCAGCCCCAGCATTTT	CASNGAQLGNQPQHF
NA	TRBJ2-2	TRBV14	NA	TGTGCCAGCAGCCAAGATAACCTAGTCACCGGGGAGCTGTTTTTT	CASSQDNLVTGELFF
once	TRBJ1-2	TRBV6-1	NA	TGTGCCAGCAGTGAAAAGGCAGGAAGAGAAAACTATGGCTACACCTTC	CASSEKAGRENYGYTF
NA	TRBJ1-6	TRBV12-3/TRBV12-4	NA	TGTGCCAGTGGGAGCGGTGGAGATTCACCCCTCCACTTT	CASGSGGDSPLHF
NA	TRBJ2-1	TRBV7-2	TRBD2	TGTGCCAGCAGCTTAGCTAGCGGGGGATACAATGAGCAGTTCTTC	CASSLASGGYNEQFF
NA	TRBJ2-1	TRBV11-2	TRBD2	TGTGCCAGCAGCCGACCAGGACTAGCGGGGGGGTCCTACAATGAGCAGTTCTTC	CASSRPGLAGGSYNEQFF
NA	TRBJ1-3	TRBV6-5	NA	TGTGCCAGCAGTTATGGAAACACCATATATTTT	CASSYGNTIYF
NA	TRBJ2-6	TRBV7-9	NA	TGTGCCAGCAGCGAGGGTTATGGGGCCAACGTCCTGACTTTC	CASSEGYGANVLTF
NA	TRBJ2-3	TRBV30	NA	TGTGCCTGGAGTAAAATCACAGATACGCAGTATTTT	CAWSKITDTQYF
few	TRBJ1-2	TRBV5-4	NA	TGTGCCAGCAGCAGTTTGGGCCCCACGGTGGACTATGGCTACACCTTC	CASSSLGPTVDYGYTF
NA	TRBJ1-1	TRBV7-8	NA	TGTGCCAGCAGCTTAGCAGGACAAACTGAAGCTTTCTTT	CASSLAGQTEAFF
NA	TRBJ2-5	TRBV19	TRBD2	TGTGCCAGTGGTCCACGGGAACAAGCGGGGGGGCAGGGAGAGACCCAGTACTTC	CASGPREQAGGQGETQYF
NA	TRBJ1-6	TRBV28	NA	TGTGCCAGCTCTAACACCCCGGGGAATTCACCCCTCCACTTT	CASSNTPGNSPLHF
NA	TRBJ1-5	TRBV30	NA	TGTGCCTGGAGTAGGGGAGAGGCTCAGCCCCAGCATTTT	CAWSRGEAQPQHF
NA	TRBJ1-2	TRBV7-9	NA	TGTGCCAGCAGCTTAGTGCTTGCACAGAACTATGGCTACACCTTC	CASSLVLAQNYGYTF
NA	TRBJ1-3	TRBV10-2	TRBD1	TGCGCCAGCAGTCCAACAGGGGCTGGAAACACCATATATTTT	CASSPTGAGNTIYF
NA	TRBJ1-2	TRBV6-5	NA	TGTGCCAGCAGTTACACCGACAGATTCTTATATGGCTACACCTTC	CASSYTDRFLYGYTF
NA	TRBJ1-2	TRBV7-2	TRBD1	TGTGCCAGCATCTCACAGGGGGGGTATGGGAACTATGGCTACACCTTC	CASISQGGYGNYGYTF
NA	TRBJ1-3	TRBV30	NA	TGTGCCTCCCACCCGGACTCTTCTGGAAACACCATATATTTT	CASHPDSSGNTIYF
NA	TRBJ1-2	TRBV20-1	TRBD1	TGCAGTGCTAGTCCAACAGGGGTAGGGCATGGCTACACCTTC	CSASPTGVGHGYTF
NA	TRBJ1-2	TRBV27	TRBD1	TGTGCCAGCAGTGGCAGGGGGGTCGATGGCTACACCTTC	CASSGRGVDGYTF
once	TRBJ1-6	TRBV13	NA	TGTGCCAGCAGCCCCCACCCTCCTGACAGCTCCTATAATTCACCCCTCCACTTT	CASSPHPPDSSYNSPLHF
NA	TRBJ2-7	TRBV5-1	NA	TGCGCCAGCAGCCATAACCGGGACCACTCCTACGAGCAGTACTTC	CASSHNRDHSYEQYF
NA	TRBJ1-6	TRBV23-1	NA	TGCGCCAGCATTAGACCGGGCGCACCCCTCCACTTT	CASIRPGAPLHF
NA	TRBJ2-5	TRBV7-2	NA	TGTGCCAGCAGCTCCGCTCTAGAGACAGAGACCCAGTACTTC	CASSSALETETQYF
NA	TRBJ1-2	TRBV14	NA	TGTGCCAGCAGCCAAGTAACCCTCCGCGCTGGGGTTGGCTACACCTTC	CASSQVTLRAGVGYTF
NA	TRBJ1-4	TRBV7-2	NA	TGTGCCAGCCGCCCGGACAGAACCAATGAAAAACTGTTTTTT	CASRPDRTNEKLFF
once	TRBJ1-5	TRBV27	TRBD1	TGTGCCAGCAGTCCCGGGACAGGTTACGGTCAGCCCCAGCATTTT	CASSPGTGYGQPQHF
NA	TRBJ2-5	TRBV4-1	TRBD2	TGCGCCAGCAGCCATCTCGGCGGGGGGGGTGAAGAGACCCAGTACTTC	CASSHLGGGGEETQYF
NA	TRBJ2-7	TRBV5-4	NA	TGTGCCTCATCGCTTAGGGGGGTTGAATCCTACGAGCAGTACTTC	CASSLRGVESYEQYF
few	TRBJ2-3	TRBV2	TRBD2	TGTGCCAGCATGGCGGGGGGGGAGACAGATACGCAGTATTTT	CASMAGGETDTQYF
NA	TRBJ1-6	TRBV3-1/TRBV3-2	TRBD1	TGTGCCAGCAGCCCGTGGGACAGCTCTAATTCACCCCTCCACTTT	CASSPWDSSNSPLHF
NA	TRBJ2-5	TRBV18	NA	TGTGCCAGCTCACCCTCCCAAGAGACCCAGTACTTC	CASSPSQETQYF
once	TRBJ2-2	TRBV7-9	NA	TGTGCCAGCAGCTTAATGGTGGGCTCGAACACCGGGGAGCTGTTTTTT	CASSLMVGSNTGELFF
NA	TRBJ2-7	TRBV28	NA	TGTGCCAGCAGCCAGGGACGACCCCCCTACGAGCAGTACTTC	CASSQGRPPYEQYF